This is a list of T cell receptor beta chains from one sample in a study of follicular helper T cells after annual influenza vaccination. TCRdb's copy holds only in-frame clones and misses some; the assay was immunoSEQ multiplex PCR. The sample lists approximately 10,000 clones; 65% to 85% were seen once. Here the sequenced sample was CXCR5- memory CD4+ T cells sorted from blood, taken 6 weeks after influenza vaccination. The receptor source for this set is an adult who received the influenza vaccine. The CDR3 runs from the conserved cysteine through the conserved F or W. A D gene is named only where the DNA matches it firmly. Part of the rows lack a size; the others show once, few, many or a class for expanded clones.

j_gene: TRBJ2-1; abundance: .; d_gene: .; v_gene: TRBV6-5; CDR3nt: TGTGCCAGCAGTTACTCGCGGGAAGCCTACAATGAGCAGTTCTTC; CDR3aa: CASSYSREAYNEQFF
j_gene: TRBJ1-2; abundance: once; d_gene: TRBD1; v_gene: TRBV9; CDR3nt: TGTGCCAGCAGGGGAGGACAGGGGCGCGGGGGCTACACCTTC; CDR3aa: CASRGGQGRGGYTF
j_gene: TRBJ2-1; abundance: .; d_gene: TRBD2; v_gene: TRBV30; CDR3nt: TGTGCCTGGAGTGGGCTAGCGGGGGGGGACAATGAGCAGTTCTTC; CDR3aa: CAWSGLAGGDNEQFF
j_gene: TRBJ1-2; abundance: .; d_gene: .; v_gene: TRBV12-2; CDR3nt: TGTGCAAGTCGCCTCAGACAGCGCAATGGCTACACCTTC; CDR3aa: CASRLRQRNGYTF
j_gene: TRBJ2-3; abundance: .; d_gene: TRBD1; v_gene: TRBV5-8; CDR3nt: TGTGCCAGCAGCATGACAGGGGGAGGCACAGATACGCAGTATTTT; CDR3aa: CASSMTGGGTDTQYF
j_gene: TRBJ1-5; abundance: .; d_gene: .; v_gene: TRBV18; CDR3nt: TGTGCCAGCTCACCTCGAAGGGACGGCCGCAATCAGCCCCAGCATTTT; CDR3aa: CASSPRRDGRNQPQHF
j_gene: TRBJ2-6; abundance: .; d_gene: .; v_gene: TRBV13; CDR3nt: TGTGCCAGCAGCCCAGGCCGCGGCTTCTTAACAGAAGGGGCCAACGTCCTGACTTTC; CDR3aa: CASSPGRGFLTEGANVLTF
j_gene: TRBJ2-1; abundance: .; d_gene: TRBD2; v_gene: TRBV28; CDR3nt: TGTGCCAGCGGACGTGGAATAGCGGGAGGCAATGAGCAGTTCTTC; CDR3aa: CASGRGIAGGNEQFF
j_gene: TRBJ1-1; abundance: .; d_gene: .; v_gene: TRBV30; CDR3nt: TGTGCCTGGAGTAAGGCAGGGTGGGCTGAAGCTTTCTTT; CDR3aa: CAWSKAGWAEAFF
j_gene: TRBJ1-5; abundance: .; d_gene: .; v_gene: TRBV18; CDR3nt: TGTGCCAGCTCACAATCCCACAATCAGCCCCAGCATTTT; CDR3aa: CASSQSHNQPQHF
j_gene: TRBJ2-3; abundance: .; d_gene: .; v_gene: TRBV30; CDR3nt: TGTGCCTGGGGGTTAAATACGCAGTATTTT; CDR3aa: CAWGLNTQYF
j_gene: TRBJ2-7; abundance: .; d_gene: .; v_gene: TRBV19; CDR3nt: TGTGCCAGTAGTATAACAGGGACGTACGAGCAGTACTTC; CDR3aa: CASSITGTYEQYF
j_gene: TRBJ1-1; abundance: .; d_gene: .; v_gene: TRBV10-3; CDR3nt: TGTGCCATTACGGAGGGGGGGCTCGGGAACACTGAAGCTTTCTTT; CDR3aa: CAITEGGLGNTEAFF
j_gene: TRBJ1-1; abundance: .; d_gene: .; v_gene: TRBV27; CDR3nt: TGTGCCAGCAGTTTATGGGGGCAGAACACTGAAGCTTTCTTT; CDR3aa: CASSLWGQNTEAFF
j_gene: TRBJ2-7; abundance: .; d_gene: TRBD2; v_gene: TRBV7-2; CDR3nt: TGTGCCAGCAGCTTAGCCGATCGCGGGAGGGTCGACGAGCAGTACTTC; CDR3aa: CASSLADRGRVDEQYF
j_gene: TRBJ2-1; abundance: .; d_gene: TRBD2; v_gene: TRBV5-6; CDR3nt: TGTGCCAGCAGCTCCCCGGGGGGGAACGAGCAGTTCTTC; CDR3aa: CASSSPGGNEQFF
j_gene: TRBJ2-3; abundance: once; d_gene: TRBD1; v_gene: TRBV6-4; CDR3nt: TGTGCCAGCAGTGACAGGGACAGGGGGATAGATACGCAGTATTTT; CDR3aa: CASSDRDRGIDTQYF
j_gene: TRBJ2-3; abundance: .; d_gene: .; v_gene: TRBV7-9; CDR3nt: TGTGCCAGCAGCCAGACATTTAGCACAGATACGCAGTATTTT; CDR3aa: CASSQTFSTDTQYF
j_gene: TRBJ2-6; abundance: .; d_gene: .; v_gene: TRBV5-1; CDR3nt: TGCGCCAGCAGCCCGAGGGCAGGTTCGGCTGGGGCCAACGTCCTGACTTTC; CDR3aa: CASSPRAGSAGANVLTF